A single sample gave rise to the 2 T cell receptor beta chains below, sequenced in a study of CD8+ T cells in alopecia areata. cDNA serving as the sequencing template came from extracted, reverse transcribed RNA. The data were produced by immunoSEQ multiplex PCR, yet TCRdb's version contains in-frame clones alone and is incomplete. The sample holds fewer than 200,000 clones, roughly 66% seen once. The sequenced sample was CD8+ T cells sorted from blood, obtained at week 0. These receptors were collected from a human donor with alopecia areata.

V usage is TRBV2 and J usage is TRBJ2-3; 8 bases line up with TRBD1. The germline V gene has CDR1 SNHLY and CDR2 FYNNEI. The CDR3 has 14 amino acids. After removal of 7 bases from V and 3 bases from J, the junction contained 6 bases not matched to a gene. For the CDR3, the DNA is TGTGCCAGCACTAGGACAGGGTGGACAGATACGCAGTATTTT. Protein sequence: CASTRTGWTDTQYF.

This clone came up once. V and J are TRBV30 and TRBJ2-7; weak D call: TRBD1 (5 bases). The CDR3 is 14 amino acids. CDR1 is GTSNPN and CDR2 is SVGIG in the germline V gene (reference sequence). The germline V and J ends were trimmed by 1 base and 3 bases, with 13 bases remaining between them. CDR3 protein: CAWSGENRLYEQYF. CDR3 sequence (DNA): TGTGCCTGGAGTGGAGAGAACAGGCTCTACGAGCAGTACTTC.